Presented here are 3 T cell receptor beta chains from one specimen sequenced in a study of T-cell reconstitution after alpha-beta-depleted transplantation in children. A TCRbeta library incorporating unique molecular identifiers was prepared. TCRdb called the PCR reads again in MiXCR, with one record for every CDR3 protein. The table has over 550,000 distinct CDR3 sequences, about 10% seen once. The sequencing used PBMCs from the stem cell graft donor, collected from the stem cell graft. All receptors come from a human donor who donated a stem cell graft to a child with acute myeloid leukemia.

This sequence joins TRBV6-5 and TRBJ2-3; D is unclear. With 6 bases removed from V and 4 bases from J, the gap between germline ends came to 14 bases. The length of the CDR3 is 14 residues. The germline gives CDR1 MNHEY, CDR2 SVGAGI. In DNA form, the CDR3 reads TGTGCCAGCAGCTACGTACTCAGTGCAGATACGCAGTATTTT. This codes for CASSYVLSADTQYF.

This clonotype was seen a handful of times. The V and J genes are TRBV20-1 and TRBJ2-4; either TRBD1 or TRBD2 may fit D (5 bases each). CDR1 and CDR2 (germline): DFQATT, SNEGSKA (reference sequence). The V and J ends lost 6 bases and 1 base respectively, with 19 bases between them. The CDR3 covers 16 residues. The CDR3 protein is CSARERGPGAKNIQYF. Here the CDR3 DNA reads TGCAGTGCCAGGGAGCGCGGGCCGGGGGCCAAAAACATTCAGTACTTC.

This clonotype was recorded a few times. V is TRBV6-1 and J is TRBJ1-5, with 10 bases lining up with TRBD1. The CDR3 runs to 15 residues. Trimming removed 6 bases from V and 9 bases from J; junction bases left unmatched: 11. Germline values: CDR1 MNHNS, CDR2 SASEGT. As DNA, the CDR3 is TGTGCCAGCAGGGGGACAGGGGAGGGGGGTCCGCCCCAGCATTTT. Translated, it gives CASRGTGEGGPPQHF.